The clone carrying this T cell receptor (beta chain) was picked up many times. No antigen is known for it. The data derive from a study of T cell repertoires in cytomegalovirus infection. The ends lost 4 bases at V and 5 bases at J; junction bases unmatched: 19. The V gene's germline CDR1 is MGHRA and CDR2 YSYEKL. The CDR3 runs 19 residues. TCRdb itself ran the reads through MiXCR, one entry per CDR3 protein. The repertoire holds about 120,000 distinct CDR3 sequences, with 30% to 35% as singletons. The chain is built from TRBV4-1 and TRBJ2-1, with TRBD1 identical over 8 bases. The sequence came from a human donor in good health (CMV status not recorded). Some clones in this sample may be carry-over from other donors' samples. Sequenced material: CD8+ T cells from cultured PBMCs, taken from culture after CMV antigen stimulation. The CDR3 loop is CASSRIRLWTGKTDNEQFF. The CDR3, as DNA: TGCGCCAGCAGCCGCATACGACTTTGGACAGGGAAGACCGACAATGAGCAGTTCTTC.